Reported below is one T cell receptor beta chain. This entry comes from a study of blood T cell repertoires in COVID-19. The wider study: Whether acute or convalescent, the COVID-19 samples came from the United States, Italy and Spain. Sample material is recorded as cDNA or gDNA derived from T cells, B-cell-depleted T cells, or PBMCs.

CDR3 size: 14 residues. In germline, CDR1 is LNHDA, CDR2 SQIVND (reference sequence). In the authors' methods: Using reference gene primer amplification, nucleated cell counts were estimated. Sequenced by immunoSEQ multiplex PCR; TCRdb stores in-frame clones only, minus some. V and J calls and clone size are those listed in that table; D and trimming were worked out from the DNA. The sample includes some 90,000 clones, approximately 80% seen only once; the top ten take under 20%. Specimen: peripheral blood. The V gene is TRBV19, the J gene TRBJ1-5; possible D gene TRBD1, 6 bases. This receptor was obtained from a human donor in a cohort sampled during active COVID-19. The CDR3 bases are TGTGCTTCCGGGGGGGGCGCGTCGTACCGGCCCCAGCATTTT. It encodes CASGGGASYRPQHF.